This record concerns one TCR beta chain sequence. No antigen is known for it. Qualities for individual bases were not recorded, and no much larger clone is one base off. The sample comes from a study of blood T cell repertoires in COVID-19 (TCRdb year 2020). For context, the study as a whole: Samples covering the acute and convalescent phases of COVID-19 were provided by collaborators in the United States, Italy and Spain. The prospective study material was composed of cDNA or gDNA derived from T cells, B-cell-depleted T cells, or PBMCs. The dataset comprised deeply sampled blood TCRbeta repertoires from subjects exposed to, actively infected with, or recovered from COVID-19. The repertoires were released in a freely available public database meant as a resource for research on the immune response to SARS-CoV-2. The samples were drawn from the first 160 participants of the ongoing ImmuneRACE study and from 950 to 1,500 subjects provided by 6 global collaborators. Nearly every sample came with metadata listing a de-identified subject ID, COVID-19 status, age in years and sex. Where HLA class I and class II types were available, the types were taken from metadata supplied by the sample provider, not from assay-based typing. General study outcomes and caveats: Clinical and demographic metadata were provided uncurated, with the amount varying by source and participant.

The collaborating institutions used their own protocols to collect whole blood in K2EDTA tubes. For TCRbeta analysis, collaborator samples were shipped as frozen whole blood, as isolated PBMCs, or as DNA extracted from either sample type. From the germline V gene, CDR1 is LGHNA and CDR2 is YNFKEQ. From the cysteine up to the phenylalanine, the CDR3 has a length of 11 residues. Only CDR3 DNA is held: 33 bases, read in frame from base 1. V sheds 3 bases and J sheds 6 bases, leaving 4 bases between their ends. TCRbeta CDR3 regions were amplified from genomic DNA using the immunoSEQ Assay, a bias-controlled multiplex PCR. On the study's bioinformatics: The number of nucleated cells in each sample was estimated from the amplification of reference gene primers within the assay. To quantify the absolute abundance of each unique TCRbeta CDR3 rearrangement, sequence reads were collapsed and filtered. For each sample, productive Simpson clonality was calculated as the square root of Simpson's diversity index over productive rearrangements. TCRdb mirrors the immuneACCESS table, restricted to in-frame sequences. Some clones are absent from its copies; in checked studies, under half trace to an unresolved V gene, and the reason for the others is unknown. V, J and clone size were drawn from that table, and D and trimming were deduced from the DNA. The table for this sample lists approximately 98,000 clones; around 90% of them were counted only once. Clones ranked in the top ten supply around 2% of the sample.

Material for sequencing was peripheral blood. The chain is encoded by TRBV4-2 joined to TRBJ2-3; no D gene call is confident. This clonotype originated in a human donor in a cohort sampled during active COVID-19. The sequenced DNA is TGTGCCAGCAGCCATTCGGATACGCAGTATTTT. This is translated as CASSHSDTQYF.